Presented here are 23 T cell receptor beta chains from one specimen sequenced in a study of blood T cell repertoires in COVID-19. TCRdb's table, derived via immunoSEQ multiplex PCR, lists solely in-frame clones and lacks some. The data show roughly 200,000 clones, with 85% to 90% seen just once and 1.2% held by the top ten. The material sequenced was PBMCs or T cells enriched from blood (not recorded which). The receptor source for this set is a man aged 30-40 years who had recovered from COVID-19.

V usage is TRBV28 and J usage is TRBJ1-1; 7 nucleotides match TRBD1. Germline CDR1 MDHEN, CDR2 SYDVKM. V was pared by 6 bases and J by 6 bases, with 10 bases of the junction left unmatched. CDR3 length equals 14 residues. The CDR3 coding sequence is TGTGCCAGCAGCAAAAACAGGGGAAAGGCTGAAGCTTTCTTT. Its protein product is CASSKNRGKAEAFF.

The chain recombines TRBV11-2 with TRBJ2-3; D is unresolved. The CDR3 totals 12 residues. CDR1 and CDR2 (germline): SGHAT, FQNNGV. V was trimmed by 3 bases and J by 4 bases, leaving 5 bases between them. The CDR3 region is CASSFSSDTQYF. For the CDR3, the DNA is TGTGCCAGCAGCTTCTCCTCAGATACGCAGTATTTT.

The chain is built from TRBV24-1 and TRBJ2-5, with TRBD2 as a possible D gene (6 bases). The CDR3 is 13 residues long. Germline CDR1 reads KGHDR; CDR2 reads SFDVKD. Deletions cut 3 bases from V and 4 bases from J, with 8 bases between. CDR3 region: CATSDAGRETQYF. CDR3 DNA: TGTGCCACCAGTGATGCGGGGCGAGAGACCCAGTACTTC.

The DNA of the CDR3 is TGTGCCAGCAGCCAAGAGCCGGGAAACATTCAGTACTTC. This sequence encodes CASSQEPGNIQYF. This chain uses TRBV3-1 (or the pseudogene TRBV3-2) with TRBJ2-4; D unclear. Germline lookup yields CDR1 LGHDT and CDR2 YNNKEL (reference sequence). The CDR3 spans 13 residues. The V gene lost 0 bases and the J gene lost 6 bases, with 6 bases spanning the gap.

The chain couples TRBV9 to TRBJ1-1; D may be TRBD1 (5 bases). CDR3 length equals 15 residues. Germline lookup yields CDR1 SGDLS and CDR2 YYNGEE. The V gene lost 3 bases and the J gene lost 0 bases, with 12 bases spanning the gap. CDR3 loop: CASSGRQNLNTEAFF. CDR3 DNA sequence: TGTGCCAGCAGCGGAAGACAGAATTTGAACACTGAAGCTTTCTTT.

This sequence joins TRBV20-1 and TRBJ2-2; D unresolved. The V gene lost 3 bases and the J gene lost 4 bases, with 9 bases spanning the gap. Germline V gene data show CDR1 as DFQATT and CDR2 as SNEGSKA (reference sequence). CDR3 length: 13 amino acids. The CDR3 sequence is CSASPLPTGELFF. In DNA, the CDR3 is TGCAGTGCTAGTCCTCTTCCCACCGGGGAGCTGTTTTTT.

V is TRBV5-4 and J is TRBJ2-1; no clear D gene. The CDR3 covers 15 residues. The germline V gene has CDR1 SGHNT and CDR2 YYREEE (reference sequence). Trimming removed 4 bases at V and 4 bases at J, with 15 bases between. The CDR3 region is CASSPEPLEYNEQFF. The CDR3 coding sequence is TGTGCCAGCAGCCCGGAGCCCCTAGAATACAATGAGCAGTTCTTC.

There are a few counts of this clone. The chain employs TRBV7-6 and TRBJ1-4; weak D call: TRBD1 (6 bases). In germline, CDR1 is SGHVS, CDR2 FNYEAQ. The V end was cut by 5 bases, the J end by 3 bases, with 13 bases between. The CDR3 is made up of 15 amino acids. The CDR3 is CASSQSTGPNEKLFF. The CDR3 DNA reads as TGTGCCAGCAGCCAGTCGACAGGCCCTAATGAAAAACTGTTTTTT.

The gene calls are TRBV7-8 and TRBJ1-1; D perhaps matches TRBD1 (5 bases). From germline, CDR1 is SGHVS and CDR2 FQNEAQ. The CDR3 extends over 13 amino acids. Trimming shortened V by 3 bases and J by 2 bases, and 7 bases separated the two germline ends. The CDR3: CASSFGGNTEAFF. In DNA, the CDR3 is TGTGCCAGCAGCTTCGGGGGAAACACTGAAGCTTTCTTT. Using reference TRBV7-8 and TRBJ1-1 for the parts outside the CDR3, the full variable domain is GAGVSQSPRYKVAKRGQDVALRCDPISGHVSLFWYQQALGQGPEFLTYFQNEAQLDKSGLPSDRFFAERPEGSVSTLKIQRTQQEDSAVYLCASSFGGNTEAFFGQGTRLTVV.

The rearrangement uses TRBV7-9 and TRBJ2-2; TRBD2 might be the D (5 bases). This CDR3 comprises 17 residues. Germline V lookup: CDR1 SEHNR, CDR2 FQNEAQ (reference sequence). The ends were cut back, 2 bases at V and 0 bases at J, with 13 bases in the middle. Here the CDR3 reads CASSLRNDGANTGELFF. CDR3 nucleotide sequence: TGTGCCAGCAGCTTACGCAATGACGGGGCGAACACCGGGGAGCTGTTTTTT.

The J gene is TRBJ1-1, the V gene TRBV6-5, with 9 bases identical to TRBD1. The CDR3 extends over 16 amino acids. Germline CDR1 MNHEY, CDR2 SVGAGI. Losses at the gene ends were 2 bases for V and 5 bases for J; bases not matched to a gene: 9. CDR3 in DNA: TGTGCCAGCAGTTACATCCACAGGGGGCGTCGAACTGAAGCTTTCTTT. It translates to CASSYIHRGRRTEAFF.

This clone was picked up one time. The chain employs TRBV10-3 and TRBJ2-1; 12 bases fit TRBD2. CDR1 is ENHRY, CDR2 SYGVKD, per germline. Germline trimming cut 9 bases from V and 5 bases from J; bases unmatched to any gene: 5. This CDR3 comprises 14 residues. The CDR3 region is CAIARTSGNNEQFF. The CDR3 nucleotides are TGTGCCATTGCTCGGACTAGCGGGAACAATGAGCAGTTCTTC.

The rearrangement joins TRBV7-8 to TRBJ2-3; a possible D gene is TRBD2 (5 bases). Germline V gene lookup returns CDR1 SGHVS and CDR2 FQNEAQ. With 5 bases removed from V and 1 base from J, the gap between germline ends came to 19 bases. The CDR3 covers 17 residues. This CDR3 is CASSAAIVSVGTDTQYF. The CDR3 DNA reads TGTGCCAGCAGCGCAGCCATAGTTAGCGTAGGCACAGATACGCAGTATTTT.

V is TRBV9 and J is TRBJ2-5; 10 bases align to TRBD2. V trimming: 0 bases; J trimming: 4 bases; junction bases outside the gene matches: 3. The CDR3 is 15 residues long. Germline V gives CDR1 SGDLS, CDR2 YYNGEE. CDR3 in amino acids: CASSVDRLAGETQYF. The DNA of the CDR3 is TGTGCCAGCAGCGTAGACCGACTAGCGGGAGAGACCCAGTACTTC. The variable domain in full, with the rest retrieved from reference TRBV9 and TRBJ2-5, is DSGVTQTPKHLITATGQRVTLRCSPRSGDLSVYWYQQSLDQGLQFLIQYYNGEERAKGNILERFSAQQFPDLHSELNLSSLELGDSALYFCASSVDRLAGETQYFGPGTRLLVL.

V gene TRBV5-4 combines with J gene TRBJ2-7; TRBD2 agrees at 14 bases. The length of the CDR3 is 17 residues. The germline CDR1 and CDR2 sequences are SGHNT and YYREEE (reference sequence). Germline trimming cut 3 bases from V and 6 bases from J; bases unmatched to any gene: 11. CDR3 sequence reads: CASSWDRGLAGEGEQYF. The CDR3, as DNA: TGTGCCAGCAGCTGGGACAGGGGACTAGCGGGAGAGGGCGAGCAGTACTTC.

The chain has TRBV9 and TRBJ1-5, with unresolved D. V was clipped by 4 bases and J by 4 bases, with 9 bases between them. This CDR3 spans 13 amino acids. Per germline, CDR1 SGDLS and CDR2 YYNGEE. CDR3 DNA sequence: TGTGCCAGCAGCCCTAGCGGGAATCAGCCCCAGCATTTT. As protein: CASSPSGNQPQHF. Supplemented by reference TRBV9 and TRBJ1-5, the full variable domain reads DSGVTQTPKHLITATGQRVTLRCSPRSGDLSVYWYQQSLDQGLQFLIQYYNGEERAKGNILERFSAQQFPDLHSELNLSSLELGDSALYFCASSPSGNQPQHFGDGTRLSIL.

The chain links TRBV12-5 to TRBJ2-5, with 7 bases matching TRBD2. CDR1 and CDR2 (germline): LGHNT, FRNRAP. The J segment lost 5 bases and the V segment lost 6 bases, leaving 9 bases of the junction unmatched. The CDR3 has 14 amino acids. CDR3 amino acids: CASGSGLESETQYF. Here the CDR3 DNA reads TGTGCTAGTGGATCCGGACTAGAATCTGAGACCCAGTACTTC.

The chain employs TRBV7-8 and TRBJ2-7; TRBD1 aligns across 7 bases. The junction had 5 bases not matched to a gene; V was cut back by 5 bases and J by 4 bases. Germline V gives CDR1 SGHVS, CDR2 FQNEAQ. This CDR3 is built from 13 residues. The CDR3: CASSRGQQYEQYF. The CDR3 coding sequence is TGTGCCAGCAGCCGGGGACAGCAATACGAGCAGTACTTC.

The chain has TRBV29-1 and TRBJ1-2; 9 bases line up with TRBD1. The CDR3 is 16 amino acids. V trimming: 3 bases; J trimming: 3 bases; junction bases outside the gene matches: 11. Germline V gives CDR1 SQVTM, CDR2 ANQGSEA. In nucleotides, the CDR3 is TGCAGCGTTGAGAAGTGGACAGGGGCAGTCTACTATGGCTACACCTTC. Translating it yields CSVEKWTGAVYYGYTF.

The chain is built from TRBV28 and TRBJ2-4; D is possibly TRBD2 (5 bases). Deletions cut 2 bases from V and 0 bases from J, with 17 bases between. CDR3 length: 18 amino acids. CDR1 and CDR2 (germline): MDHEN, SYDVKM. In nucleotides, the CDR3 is TGTGCCAGCAGTTTACCCGGCCCGAGCGGCCTAGCCAAAAACATTCAGTACTTC. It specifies CASSLPGPSGLAKNIQYF.

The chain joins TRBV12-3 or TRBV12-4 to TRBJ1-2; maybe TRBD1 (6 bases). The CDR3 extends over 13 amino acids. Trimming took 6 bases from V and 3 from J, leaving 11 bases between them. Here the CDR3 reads CASSSGQDYGYTF. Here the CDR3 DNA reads TGTGCCAGCAGCTCGGGACAAGACTATGGCTACACCTTC.

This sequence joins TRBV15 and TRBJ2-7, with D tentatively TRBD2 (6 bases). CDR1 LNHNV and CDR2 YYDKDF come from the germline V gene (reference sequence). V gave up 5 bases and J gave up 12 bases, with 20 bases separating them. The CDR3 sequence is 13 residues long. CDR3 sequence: CATSEGTAFFRYF. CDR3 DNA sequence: TGTGCCACCAGCGAAGGGACTGCTTTTTTCCGGTACTTC.

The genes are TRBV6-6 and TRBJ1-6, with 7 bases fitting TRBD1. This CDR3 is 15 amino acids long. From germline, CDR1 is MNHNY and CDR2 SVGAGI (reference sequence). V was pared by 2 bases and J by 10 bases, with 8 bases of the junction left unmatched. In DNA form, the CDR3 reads TGTGCCAGCAGTTACACCGACAGGGCCCGCTCACCCCTCCACTTT. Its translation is CASSYTDRARSPLHF.